Reported below is one TCR beta chain. These data originate in a study of blood T cell repertoires in COVID-19. Study at large: Samples taken during acute and convalescent COVID-19 were collected in the United States, Italy and Spain. Sources were T cells, B-cell-depleted T cells, or PBMCs; the material itself was cDNA or gDNA.

Per the study methods: Estimates of nucleated cell counts were drawn from the amplification of reference gene primers. Data came from immunoSEQ multiplex PCR; TCRdb stores just in-frame clones and leaves some out. The DNA was the basis for D and trimming; V, J and clone size are from that table. The sample yields hundreds of thousands of clones, approximately 86% seen once. Looked up from germline, CDR1 is LGHNA and CDR2 is YSLEER. Trimming at V came to 1 base and at J to 5 bases, leaving 7 bases not matched to a gene. The CDR3 extends over 16 amino acids. The genes are TRBV4-3 and TRBJ2-7; 11 bases agree with TRBD2. This TCR was recovered from a woman aged 25 to 39 with acute or convalescent COVID-19. The specimen sequenced was peripheral blood. As DNA, the CDR3 is TGCGCCAGCAGCCAAGTTTTAGCGGGAGGGCGAAACGAGCAGTACTTC. This translates into CASSQVLAGGRNEQYF.